A selection of T cell receptor beta chains follows, all from one sample in a study of control samples from healthy donors and cancer patients. TCRdb keeps only in-frame clones here, not all; method: immunoSEQ multiplex PCR. The sample lists about 20,000 clones; 88% were seen once. What was sequenced was PBMCs. These receptor sequences come from an older woman with head and neck cancer. Both conserved end residues are part of each CDR3. The D gene is left open where the match is weak. Rows give clone size only sometimes, using once, few, many, or a class for an expanded clone.

TRBV5-1	TRBJ2-7	-	-	CASSFTTPRVGEQYF	TGCGCCAGCAGCTTTACAACACCCCGGGTCGGCGAGCAGTACTTC
TRBV6-6	TRBJ1-1	-	-	CASTSTRQAFF	TGTGCCAGTACATCAACACGACAAGCTTTCTTT
TRBV11-2	TRBJ1-4	-	-	CASSPRSTNEKLFF	TGTGCCAGCAGCCCTCGGTCAACTAATGAAAAACTGTTTTTT
TRBV5-1	TRBJ2-3	-	TRBD1	CASSLGQGPDTQYF	TGCGCCAGCAGCTTGGGACAGGGTCCAGATACGCAGTATTTT
TRBV5-1	TRBJ1-1	-	-	CASSKIYRQNTEAFF	TGCGCCAGCAGCAAAATCTACAGACAGAACACTGAAGCTTTCTTT
TRBV7-9	TRBJ1-1	few	TRBD1	CASSPLRGSTEAFF	TGTGCCAGCAGCCCGCTCAGGGGGAGCACTGAAGCTTTCTTT
TRBV19	TRBJ1-3	-	TRBD1	CASSTRGQDESGNTIYF	TGTGCCAGTAGTACCCGGGGACAGGATGAGTCTGGAAACACCATATATTTT
TRBV5-1	TRBJ1-3	-	-	CASSSGLLLSSGNTIYF	TGCGCCAGCAGCTCCGGCCTGCTCCTTAGCTCTGGAAACACCATATATTTT
TRBV28	TRBJ1-4	-	-	CASSSPLQGEKLFF	TGTGCCAGCAGTTCCCCGTTACAAGGTGAAAAACTGTTTTTT
TRBV6-1	TRBJ2-7	-	-	CASSEVVGYEQYF	TGTGCCAGCAGTGAAGTTGTAGGGTACGAGCAGTACTTC
TRBV19	TRBJ2-2	-	TRBD2	CASNPTSGRRELFF	TGTGCCTCGAATCCCACTAGCGGGAGAAGGGAGCTGTTTTTT
TRBV25-1	TRBJ2-5	-	TRBD2	CASSVLAGKETQYF	TGTGCCAGCAGTGTACTAGCGGGTAAAGAGACCCAGTACTTC
TRBV7-8	TRBJ1-1	few	-	CASSPPGATNTEAFF	TGTGCCAGCAGTCCTCCCGGGGCGACGAACACTGAAGCTTTCTTT
TRBV7-2	TRBJ2-1	-	TRBD1	CASSRDRGSYNEQFF	TGTGCCAGCAGCCGGGACAGGGGCTCCTACAATGAGCAGTTCTTC
TRBV9	TRBJ2-7	-	TRBD2	CASSPAGGTYEQYF	TGTGCCAGCAGCCCCGCGGGAGGGACCTACGAGCAGTACTTC
TRBV18	TRBJ2-7	few	TRBD1	CASSPYGQGTRAYEQYF	TGTGCCAGCTCACCGTATGGACAGGGGACGAGGGCCTACGAGCAGTACTTC
TRBV29-1	TRBJ1-2	-	-	CSVDQGHYGYTF	TGCAGCGTTGATCAGGGCCACTATGGCTACACCTTC
TRBV6-5	TRBJ2-3	-	TRBD2	CASSYSTSGTDTQYF	TGTGCCAGCAGTTACTCGACTAGCGGCACAGATACGCAGTATTTT
TRBV7-8	TRBJ2-2	-	-	CASSPMAGANTGELFF	TGTGCCAGCAGCCCCATGGCAGGGGCGAACACCGGGGAGCTGTTTTTT
TRBV5-1	TRBJ1-1	-	-	CASRDITEAFF	TGCGCCAGCCGGGATATCACTGAAGCTTTCTTT
TRBV15	TRBJ2-7	-	-	CATSRDGAPFDEQYF	TGTGCCACCAGCAGAGATGGGGCCCCCTTTGACGAGCAGTACTTC
TRBV14	TRBJ2-2	-	-	CASSESPPGLSGELFF	TGTGCCAGCAGCGAAAGCCCCCCTGGGCTCTCCGGGGAGCTGTTTTTT
TRBV18	TRBJ2-7	-	-	CASSPNSESGQYF	TGTGCCAGCTCACCAAATTCAGAGAGCGGGCAGTACTTC
TRBV3-1/TRBV3-2	TRBJ1-1	-	-	CASSRVNTEAFF	TGTGCCAGCAGCCGAGTGAACACTGAAGCTTTCTTT
TRBV18	TRBJ1-3	-	-	CASSREKGNTIYF	TGTGCCAGCTCCCGGGAGAAGGGAAACACCATATATTTT
TRBV5-1	TRBJ2-2	-	TRBD1	CASKRQGAGELFF	TGCGCCAGCAAAAGACAGGGGGCCGGGGAGCTGTTTTTT
TRBV6-6	TRBJ1-2	-	TRBD1	CASSRAGTGGGYTF	TGTGCCAGCAGCCGCGCCGGGACAGGGGGCGGCTACACCTTC
TRBV28	TRBJ1-1	-	TRBD1	CASSPRGHGNTEAFF	TGTGCCAGCAGTCCAAGGGGGCATGGGAACACTGAAGCTTTCTTT
TRBV5-1	TRBJ1-5	-	-	CASSLDNHSNQPQHF	TGCGCCAGCAGCTTGGACAACCATAGCAATCAGCCCCAGCATTTT
TRBV29-1	TRBJ2-7	-	-	CSVSGGHREGEQYF	TGCAGCGTTTCCGGTGGACACCGCGAGGGCGAGCAGTACTTC
TRBV10-2	TRBJ2-2	-	-	CASSELRSYPANTGELFF	TGCGCCAGCAGTGAGCTGAGATCCTACCCCGCGAACACCGGGGAGCTGTTTTTT
TRBV2	TRBJ2-1	-	-	CASSLGFTEQFF	TGTGCCAGCAGTTTAGGCTTCACTGAGCAGTTCTTC
TRBV5-4	TRBJ2-1	-	TRBD2	CASSLGGLAGMSSYNEQFF	TGTGCCAGCAGCTTGGGGGGGCTAGCGGGGATGAGCTCCTACAATGAGCAGTTCTTC
TRBV19	TRBJ1-6	-	TRBD1	CASSLPGQTNSPLHF	TGTGCCAGTAGTCTCCCGGGACAGACTAATTCACCCCTCCACTTT
TRBV5-1	TRBJ1-2	-	-	CASSNPGTPNSF	TGCGCCAGCAGCAATCCCGGGACACCCAACTCCTTC
TRBV6-1	TRBJ1-5	few	-	CASSESGINQPQHF	TGTGCCAGCAGTGAATCGGGGATAAATCAGCCCCAGCATTTT
TRBV4-2	TRBJ1-2	-	-	CASSQDTQPRGGYTF	TGTGCCAGCAGCCAGGACACCCAACCGAGGGGTGGCTACACCTTC
TRBV19	TRBJ1-5	-	-	CASSGRGAAKNQPQHF	TGTGCCAGTAGTGGGCGTGGCGCAGCCAAAAATCAGCCCCAGCATTTT
TRBV6-5	TRBJ2-7	-	-	CASWDPHRLPYEQYF	TGTGCCAGCTGGGATCCTCACCGCCTCCCCTACGAGCAGTACTTC
TRBV27	TRBJ1-6	-	-	CASSLSLTNSPLHF	TGTGCCAGCAGTTTATCCCTGACCAATTCACCCCTCCACTTT
TRBV6-5	TRBJ2-7	-	-	CASSTPGLGYEQYF	TGTGCCAGCAGTACCCCAGGGCTGGGCTACGAGCAGTACTTC
TRBV7-9	TRBJ1-1	-	TRBD1	CASSPDREPYSNTEAFF	TGTGCCAGCAGCCCGGACAGGGAACCTTATTCGAACACTGAAGCTTTCTTT
TRBV27	TRBJ2-1	-	TRBD2	CASSLAGGSYNEQFF	TGTGCCAGCAGTTTAGCGGGGGGCTCCTACAATGAGCAGTTCTTC
TRBV5-1	TRBJ2-1	-	TRBD1	CASSRDRGGRDEQFF	TGCGCCAGCAGCCGGGACAGGGGTGGACGGGATGAGCAGTTCTTC
TRBV28	TRBJ1-2	-	-	CASSGGGYGYTF	TGTGCCAGCAGCGGGGGGGGCTATGGCTACACCTTC
TRBV5-8	TRBJ2-6	-	-	CASSPGTEAISGANVLTF	TGTGCCAGCAGCCCGGGGACGGAGGCTATCTCTGGGGCCAACGTCCTGACTTTC
TRBV16	TRBJ2-3	-	-	CASSLLQGTDTQYF	TGTGCCAGCAGCCTCCTACAGGGCACAGATACGCAGTATTTT
TRBV10-3	TRBJ1-5	once	-	CAIRGGFNQPQHF	TGTGCCATCAGAGGGGGTTTCAATCAGCCCCAGCATTTT
TRBV3-1/TRBV3-2	TRBJ1-4	few	-	CASSQEPINEKLFF	TGTGCCAGCAGCCAAGAACCAATTAATGAAAAACTGTTTTTT
TRBV7-2	TRBJ2-7	-	-	CASSLSVRAYEQYF	TGTGCCAGCAGCTTATCCGTCCGCGCCTACGAGCAGTACTTC
TRBV7-2	TRBJ1-1	-	-	CASSLEAGPNTEAFF	TGTGCCAGCAGCTTAGAGGCAGGACCGAACACTGAAGCTTTCTTT
TRBV4-1	TRBJ2-1	-	-	CASSHGKSSYNEQFF	TGCGCCAGCAGCCATGGAAAGTCATCGTACAATGAGCAGTTCTTC
TRBV5-1	TRBJ2-2	-	TRBD2	CASSYGLAANTGELFF	TGCGCCAGCAGCTACGGACTAGCGGCGAACACCGGGGAGCTGTTTTTT
TRBV5-1	TRBJ1-1	-	-	CASHRWVDTEAFF	TGCGCCAGCCATCGTTGGGTGGACACTGAAGCTTTCTTT
TRBV5-6	TRBJ2-2	-	-	CASSLAPVRTGELFF	TGTGCCAGCAGCTTGGCCCCAGTTAGGACCGGGGAGCTGTTTTTT
TRBV6-6	TRBJ2-7	-	TRBD1	CASSYPKGTVVYEQYF	TGTGCCAGCAGTTACCCGAAGGGGACAGTTGTTTACGAGCAGTACTTC
TRBV27	TRBJ2-1	-	TRBD2	CASRLAGGLNEQFF	TGTGCCAGCAGATTAGCGGGAGGCCTCAATGAGCAGTTCTTC
TRBV19	TRBJ1-1	-	TRBD1	CASRPDRGRRTEAFF	TGTGCCAGCCGTCCGGACAGGGGGCGCAGGACTGAAGCTTTCTTT
TRBV7-3	TRBJ2-1	-	TRBD2	CASSLIPSGSYDEQFF	TGTGCCAGCAGCTTAATACCTAGCGGGAGTTATGATGAGCAGTTCTTC